Shown below are 5 T cell receptor beta chains from a single sample sequenced in a study of cytomegalovirus exposure and HLA in healthy donors. The study ran its PCR with 60 Vbeta and 13 Jbeta primers. Produced via immunoSEQ multiplex PCR; TCRdb's table is partial and in-frame only. In the table there are roughly 61,000 clones, around 90% of which are singletons. The source material was PBMCs. The receptor source for this set is a man younger than 45 in good health and CMV-seropositive.

This chain joins TRBV4-1 and TRBJ1-3, with D unresolved. Trimming left V 7 bases short and J 2 bases short, with 3 bases between. Per germline, CDR1 MGHRA and CDR2 YSYEKL. This CDR3 spans 11 amino acids. The DNA of the CDR3 is TGCGCCAGCACGGCTGGAAACACCATATATTTT. This codes for CASTAGNTIYF.

The V gene is TRBV7-9, the J gene TRBJ2-3; 12 bases are shared with TRBD1. The germline gives CDR1 SEHNR, CDR2 FQNEAQ (reference sequence). V gave up 0 bases and J gave up 5 bases; unmatched junction bases: 6. The CDR3 spans 17 residues. This chain's CDR3 is CASSLAKGQGAKDTQYF. The CDR3 nucleotides read TGTGCCAGCAGCTTAGCAAAGGGACAGGGGGCCAAAGATACGCAGTATTTT.

The chain uses TRBV6-5 and TRBJ2-5, with D maybe TRBD2 (6 bases). Germline-derived CDR1 and CDR2 are MNHEY and SVGAGI. The CDR3 runs 14 residues. The germline V and J ends were trimmed by 6 bases and 1 base, with 12 bases remaining between them. The CDR3 region has the DNA TGTGCCAGCAGAAAAGGAGCGGGCCAAGAGACCCAGTACTTC. It yields the protein CASRKGAGQETQYF.

The V and J genes are TRBV9 and TRBJ1-2; a possible D gene is TRBD1 (6 bases). This CDR3 region has 14 residues. The V end lost 4 bases, the J end lost 4 bases, and 14 bases lay between the germline ends. CDR1 and CDR2 from the germline V gene are SGDLS and YYNGEE. CDR3 nucleotide sequence: TGTGCCAGCAGCCCTTCGGACAGCCCCTATGGCTACACCTTC. It is translated as CASSPSDSPYGYTF.

The gene calls are TRBV11-2 and TRBJ2-1, with D tentatively TRBD1 (7 bases). This CDR3 is built from 13 residues. The germline gives CDR1 SGHAT, CDR2 FQNNGV. V lost 6 bases to trimming and J lost 7 bases, with 13 bases between them. CDR3 sequence reads: CASREGQKNEQFF. In DNA, the CDR3 is TGTGCCAGCAGGGAGGGACAGAAGAATGAGCAGTTCTTC.